The rows below give T cell receptor beta chains drawn from one sample of a study of T cell repertoires in cytomegalovirus infection. These receptors' targets are unknown. TCRdb itself ran the reads through MiXCR, one entry per CDR3 protein. This table holds more than 250,000 distinct CDR3 sequences, more than 20% found once. The material was cultured PBMCs, obtained from culture after CMV antigen stimulation. These receptors were collected from a human donor in good health (CMV status not recorded). Some clones in this sample may be carry-over from other donors' samples. Both conserved end residues are part of each CDR3. Fields, in order: clone size, J gene, D gene, V gene, CDR3 DNA, CDR3 protein. D genes are given only for firm matches. Where a row states a size, it is once, few, many or the class of an expanded clone; other rows omit it.

.	TRBJ2-1	TRBD2	TRBV9	TGTGCCAGCAGCGTAGAATTGGGCGGGACTACCTACAATGAGCAGTTCTTC	CASSVELGGTTYNEQFF
few	TRBJ2-2	TRBD1	TRBV7-2	TGTGCCAGCAGCCCCACAGGGGGTACCGGGGAGCTGTTTTTT	CASSPTGGTGELFF
.	TRBJ2-7	TRBD2	TRBV5-6	TGTGCCAGCAGCCGACCGACTAGCGGGATCTCGGAGCGTGCCTACGAGCAGTACTTC	CASSRPTSGISERAYEQYF
many	TRBJ1-1	.	TRBV7-2	TGTGCCAGCAGCTTAGGTAGGGCAGCGAACACTGAAGCTTTCTTT	CASSLGRAANTEAFF
many	TRBJ2-7	TRBD2	TRBV6-2/TRBV6-3	TGTGCCAGCAGCCTCGGGACTAGCGGGAGGATGAACGAGCAGTACTTC	CASSLGTSGRMNEQYF
.	TRBJ1-5	.	TRBV7-3	TGTGCCAGCAGCCGGGGGCCAGGGTCCCAGCCCCAGCATTTT	CASSRGPGSQPQHF
few	TRBJ2-1	.	TRBV10-3	TGTGCCATCAGTGAGTCGAGGGCAGCTTACAATGAGCAGTTCTTC	CAISESRAAYNEQFF
.	TRBJ2-1	TRBD2	TRBV7-3	TGTGCCAGCAGCTCAACCGGGACTAGCGGGAGCAATGAGCAGTTCTTC	CASSSTGTSGSNEQFF
.	TRBJ2-7	.	TRBV27	TGTGCCAGCAGTTTCCGGGACACTTCGTTCGACGAGCAGTACTTC	CASSFRDTSFDEQYF
few	TRBJ1-1	.	TRBV4-1	TGCGCCAGCAGCTCCCAGACCATGAACACTGAAGCTTTCTTT	CASSSQTMNTEAFF
few	TRBJ1-2	.	TRBV4-1	TGCGCCAGCAGCCAAGCAAGACACCGATCTAACTATGGCTACACCTTC	CASSQARHRSNYGYTF
.	TRBJ2-2	.	TRBV4-1	TGCGCCAGCAGCGGAGCAGACCATAATCCGAACACCGGGGAGCTGTTTTTT	CASSGADHNPNTGELFF
few	TRBJ1-3	TRBD1	TRBV29-1	TGCAGCGTTCACCTAGCGACAGGGAGGAACACCATATATTTT	CSVHLATGRNTIYF
.	TRBJ2-5	.	TRBV6-2/TRBV6-3	TGTGCCAGCAGTTATGGGCAGGGCCAAGAGACCCAGTACTTC	CASSYGQGQETQYF
few	TRBJ2-3	.	TRBV12-3/TRBV12-4	TGTGCCAGCACCCAAAGGGGCACCACAGATACGCAGTATTTT	CASTQRGTTDTQYF
.	TRBJ2-1	TRBD2	TRBV27	TGTGCCAGCAGTTTATCGGGTCGGGAGGGCCGCTACGACAATGAGCAGTTCTTC	CASSLSGREGRYDNEQFF
.	TRBJ1-2	.	TRBV6-5	TGTGCCAGCAGTTACTCGGAGGGCTATGGCTACACCTTC	CASSYSEGYGYTF
.	TRBJ2-2	TRBD1	TRBV4-1	TGCGCCAGCAGCCAGGGGACAGTAAGTGGGGAGCTGTTTTTT	CASSQGTVSGELFF
many	TRBJ2-3	.	TRBV7-2	TGTGCCAGCAGCTTAGTATCCGGTACGCAGTATTTT	CASSLVSGTQYF
many	TRBJ1-4	.	TRBV6-2/TRBV6-3	TGTGCCAGCAGTTACTCGAAGTCGGCTGAAAAACTGTTTTTT	CASSYSKSAEKLFF
many	TRBJ2-7	.	TRBV7-2	TGTGCCAGCAGCTTTGGGGGAGGTGGATCCTACGAGCAGTACTTC	CASSFGGGGSYEQYF
few	TRBJ1-1	TRBD1	TRBV7-8	TGTGCCAGCAGGGGGGACAGGGGGCAGGGCACTGAAGCTTTCTTT	CASRGDRGQGTEAFF
many	TRBJ2-4	.	TRBV20-1	TGCAGTGCTAGAGATCTTAGCACCACTGGAAACATTCAGTACTTC	CSARDLSTTGNIQYF
.	TRBJ1-1	.	TRBV7-6	TGTGCCAGCAGCTTAGGAGAATGGAACACTGAAGCTTTCTTT	CASSLGEWNTEAFF